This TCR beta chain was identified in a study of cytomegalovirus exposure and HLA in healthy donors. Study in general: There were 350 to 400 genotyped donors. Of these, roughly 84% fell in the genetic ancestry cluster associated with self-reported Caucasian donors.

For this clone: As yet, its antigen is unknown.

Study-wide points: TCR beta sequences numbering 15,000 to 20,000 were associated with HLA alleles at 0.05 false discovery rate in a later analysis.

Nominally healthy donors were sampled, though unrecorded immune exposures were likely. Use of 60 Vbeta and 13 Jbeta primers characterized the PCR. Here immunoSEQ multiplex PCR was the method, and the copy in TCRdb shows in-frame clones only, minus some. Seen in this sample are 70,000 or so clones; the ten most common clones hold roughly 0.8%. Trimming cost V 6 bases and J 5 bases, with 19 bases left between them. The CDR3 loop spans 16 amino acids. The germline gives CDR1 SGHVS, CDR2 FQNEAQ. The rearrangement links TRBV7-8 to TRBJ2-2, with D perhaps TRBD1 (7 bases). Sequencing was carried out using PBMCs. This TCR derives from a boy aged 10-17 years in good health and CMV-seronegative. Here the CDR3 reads CASRSISPGGTGELFF. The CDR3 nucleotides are TGTGCCAGCAGGTCGATAAGTCCAGGGGGGACCGGGGAGCTGTTTTTT.